This entry features one T cell receptor (beta chain) sequence. V lost 2 bases to trimming and J lost 5 bases, with 16 bases between them. Germline V gives CDR1 SGHVS, CDR2 FQNEAQ. CDR3 length: 17 residues. This sample was taken from a study of identical twins. One entry per CDR3 protein results from TCRdb running MiXCR on the 5' RACE reads. The table records 600,000 to 800,000 distinct CDR3 sequences, approximately 22% of them present only once. This same sample was also part of a study on T cells expressing NK-cell markers.

The clonotype comes from a woman under 30 in good health. This chain joins TRBV7-8 and TRBJ1-6, with D possibly TRBD1 on 6 matching bases. The sequencing input was PBMCs. DNA of the CDR3: TGTGCCAGCAGCTTATTCAAGGGGGGGGTAGATAATTCACCCCTCCACTTT. Translating it yields CASSLFKGGVDNSPLHF.